Each of the 11 T cell receptor beta chains below was sequenced from the same sample in a study of cytomegalovirus exposure and HLA in healthy donors. This PCR relied on a set of 60 Vbeta primers and 13 Jbeta primers. Assay used: immunoSEQ multiplex PCR; TCRdb lists only in-frame clones, some missing. The sample table sets out roughly 62,000 clones. The sequenced material came from PBMCs. These receptors came from a male donor in good health and CMV-seronegative.

The chain uses TRBV6-1 and TRBJ1-2; D gene ambiguous. The CDR3 is 12 amino acids. Germline CDR1 MNHNS, CDR2 SASEGT. Trimming cost V 3 bases and J 4 bases, with 6 bases left between them. CDR3 loop: CASSESSYGYTF. The DNA for the CDR3 is TGTGCCAGCAGTGAGTCCAGCTATGGCTACACCTTC.

The chain joins TRBV29-1 to TRBJ2-3; 9 bases map to TRBD2. The CDR3 contains 15 residues. Germline V gene lookup returns CDR1 SQVTM and CDR2 ANQGSEA. V gave up 2 bases and J gave up 1 base; unmatched junction bases: 4. CDR3 DNA sequence: TGCAGCGTTGAAAAGCGGGAGGCCCGCACAGATACGCAGTATTTT. Translating gives CSVEKREARTDTQYF.

The V call is TRBV5-1, the J call TRBJ1-2, with TRBD1 identical over 8 bases. Germline CDR1 SGHRS, CDR2 YFSETQ. Trimming removed 3 bases from V and 3 bases from J; junction bases left unmatched: 10. The CDR3 spans 16 residues. CDR3 residues: CASSSGQGGWDYGYTF. In nucleotides, the CDR3 is TGCGCCAGCAGCTCCGGACAGGGCGGCTGGGACTATGGCTACACCTTC.

This chain connects TRBV6-5 to TRBJ2-5; 9 bases are a match to TRBD1. The assigned J gene may be wrong: the sequence end matches TRBJ2-7 better. The CDR3 is 14 residues long. Germline V gene sequence: CDR1 MNHEY, CDR2 SVGAGI. The CDR3: CASRNRGHSYEQYF. Written as DNA, the CDR3 is TGTGCCAGCAGGAACAGGGGGCACTCCTACGAGCAGTACTTC.

The chain combines TRBV15 with TRBJ2-3; D might be TRBD2 (5 bases). V was trimmed by 0 bases and J by 6 bases, leaving 13 bases between them. This CDR3 spans 15 amino acids. From germline, CDR1 is LNHNV and CDR2 YYDKDF (reference sequence). This CDR3 reads CATSRDAVGGDTQYF. CDR3 bases: TGTGCCACCAGCAGAGATGCGGTCGGCGGGGATACGCAGTATTTT.

The J gene is TRBJ2-7, the V gene TRBV10-3; 8 nucleotides line up with TRBD1. This CDR3 comprises 14 residues. V was clipped by 2 bases and J by 4 bases; unmatched bases: 4. CDR1 is ENHRY, CDR2 SYGVKD, per germline. The CDR3 DNA reads as TGTGCCATCAGTGAGCAGGGGGCAAAATACGAGCAGTACTTC. Residues: CAISEQGAKYEQYF.

The CDR3 is CASSQVQGSNQPQHF. CDR3 in DNA: TGCGCCAGCAGCCAAGTACAGGGGTCCAATCAGCCCCAGCATTTT. V is TRBV4-1 and J is TRBJ1-5; 7 bases align to TRBD1. The CDR3 is made up of 15 amino acids. V was clipped by 1 base and J by 3 bases; unmatched bases: 3. Looked up from germline, CDR1 is MGHRA and CDR2 is YSYEKL.

V gene TRBV9 combines with J gene TRBJ2-3; 7 positions agree with TRBD1. The CDR3 sequence is 16 residues long. Germline CDR1 is SGDLS and CDR2 is YYNGEE. Trimming at V came to 0 bases and at J to 3 bases, leaving 7 bases not matched to a gene. CDR3: CASSVEGGHGTDTQYF. The CDR3 DNA sequence: TGTGCCAGCAGCGTAGAAGGGGGCCATGGGACAGATACGCAGTATTTT.

This chain connects TRBV5-6 to TRBJ1-1; D not resolved. The germline V gene encodes CDR1 SGHDT and CDR2 YYEEEE. V lost 6 bases, J lost 0 bases, and 12 bases lay in between. The CDR3 is 14 amino acids. The CDR3 DNA is TGTGCCAGCATCCTCTTAGCCTTGAACACTGAAGCTTTCTTT. Translated, it gives CASILLALNTEAFF.

A remark on this clone: The DNA is left out, because the CDR3 cannot be placed on it with certainty; the CDR3 is given as TCRdb lists it. The rearrangement joins TRBV19 to TRBJ2-2; the listed D gene, TRBD1, was not tested against the DNA. 15 amino acids form the CDR3, both terminal residues included. Per the germline V gene, CDR1 is LNHDA and CDR2 is SQIVND (reference sequence). Here the CDR3 reads CASSPRGFGAGELFF.

The chain carries TRBV5-1 and TRBJ2-5; 9 positions agree with TRBD1. The J call is in doubt because the DNA end fits TRBJ2-7 better. CDR3 size: 17 residues. Germline CDR1 and CDR2: SGHRS and YFSETQ. CDR3 sequence: CASSSRLRQGESYEQYF. The CDR3 coding sequence is TGCGCCAGCAGCTCAAGACTAAGACAGGGGGAGTCCTACGAGCAGTACTTC.